Listed below are T cell receptor beta chains from one sample, sequenced in a study of shared clonotypes between healthy human individuals. TCRdb's copy holds only in-frame clones and misses some; the assay was immunoSEQ multiplex PCR. Of under 1,100,000 clones listed, around 76% are singletons. The source material was memory CD4+ T cells sorted from blood. Every receptor here comes from a man aged 18-30 years in good health. The CDR3 runs from the conserved cysteine through the conserved F or W. Fields, in order: CDR3 protein, CDR3 DNA, clone size, D gene, J gene, V gene. The D gene is left open where the match is weak. Some rows have no size entry. The others give once, few or many, or a class for an expanded clone.

CASSLLDTQYF TGCGCCAGCAGCTTACTAGATACGCAGTATTTT NA NA TRBJ2-3 TRBV5-1
CASSYSENGYTF TGTGCCAGCAGTTACTCAGAGAATGGCTACACCTTC once NA TRBJ1-2 TRBV6-6
CASSLRMNTEAFF TGTGCCAGCAGTTTGCGGATGAACACTGAAGCTTTCTTT NA NA TRBJ1-1 TRBV6-5
CASSPGLAGDSYEQYF TGTGCCAGCAGCCCCGGACTAGCGGGGGACTCCTACGAGCAGTACTTC NA TRBD2 TRBJ2-7 TRBV7-9
CASSETGGGNSPLHF TGTGCCAGCAGTGAAACTGGGGGGGGGAATTCACCCCTCCACTTT NA NA TRBJ1-6 TRBV25-1
CASSPADSAPFGYTF TGTGCCAGCTCACCGGCGGACAGCGCTCCCTTCGGCTACACCTTC NA NA TRBJ1-2 TRBV18
CASSLQPSNQPQHF TGTGCCAGCAGCTTGCAGCCAAGCAATCAGCCCCAGCATTTT NA NA TRBJ1-5 TRBV5-6
CASSFLRSGGDTQYF TGTGCCAGCAGCTTCTTGCGGAGCGGAGGAGATACGCAGTATTTT NA NA TRBJ2-3 TRBV7-2
CASSEGDRAADTQYF TGTGCCAGCAGTGAAGGAGACAGGGCGGCAGATACGCAGTATTTT NA TRBD1 TRBJ2-3 TRBV2
CASSSWTLNTEAFF TGTGCCAGCAGCTCGTGGACGCTGAACACTGAAGCTTTCTTT NA NA TRBJ1-1 TRBV7-2
CASRTAGIYEQYF TGTGCCAGCAGGACCGCGGGGATCTACGAGCAGTACTTC NA NA TRBJ2-7 TRBV2